This T cell receptor beta chain emerged from a study of control samples from healthy donors and cancer patients. This clone was counted a few times. Libraries were prepared by immunoSEQ multiplex PCR; TCRdb keeps only in-frame clonotypes and omits some of them. The table lists more than 85,000 clones, roughly 90% of them singletons. The sequence was collected from a woman aged 60-70 years with lung cancer. The sequenced material came from PBMCs.

The CDR3 protein is CASRPGQGGDNEQFF. The CDR3 DNA reads as TGTGCCAGCCGTCCGGGACAGGGAGGGGACAATGAGCAGTTCTTC. This chain uses TRBV2 with TRBJ2-1; 9 nucleotides match TRBD1. V lost 8 bases to trimming and J lost 5 bases; unmatched junction nucleotides: 10. CDR1 SNHLY and CDR2 FYNNEI come from the germline V gene. The CDR3 contains 15 residues.